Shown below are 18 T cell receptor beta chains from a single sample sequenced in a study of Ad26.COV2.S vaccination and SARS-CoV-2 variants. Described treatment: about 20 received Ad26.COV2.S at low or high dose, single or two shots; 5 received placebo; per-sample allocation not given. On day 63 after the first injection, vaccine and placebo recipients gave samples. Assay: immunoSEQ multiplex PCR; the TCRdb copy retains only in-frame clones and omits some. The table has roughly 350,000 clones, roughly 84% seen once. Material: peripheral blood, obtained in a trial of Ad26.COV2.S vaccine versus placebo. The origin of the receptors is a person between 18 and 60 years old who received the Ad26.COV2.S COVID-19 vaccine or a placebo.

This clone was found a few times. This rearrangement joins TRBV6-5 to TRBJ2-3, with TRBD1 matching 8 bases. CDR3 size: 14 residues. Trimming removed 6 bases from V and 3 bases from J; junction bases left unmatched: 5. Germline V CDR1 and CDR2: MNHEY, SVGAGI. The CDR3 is CASRWDRKTDTQYF. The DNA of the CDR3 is TGTGCCAGCAGGTGGGACAGGAAAACAGATACGCAGTATTTT.

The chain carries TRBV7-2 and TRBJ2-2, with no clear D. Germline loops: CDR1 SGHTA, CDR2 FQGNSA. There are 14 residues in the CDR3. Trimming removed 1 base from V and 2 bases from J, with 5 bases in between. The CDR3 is CASSLVPNTGELFF. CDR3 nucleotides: TGTGCCAGCAGCTTAGTCCCTAACACCGGGGAGCTGTTTTTT. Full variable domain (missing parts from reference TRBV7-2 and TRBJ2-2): GAGVSQSPSNKVTEKGKDVELRCDPISGHTALYWYRQSLGQGLEFLIYFQGNSAPDKSGLPSDRFSAERTGGSVSTLTIQRTQQEDSAVYLCASSLVPNTGELFFGEGSRLTVL.

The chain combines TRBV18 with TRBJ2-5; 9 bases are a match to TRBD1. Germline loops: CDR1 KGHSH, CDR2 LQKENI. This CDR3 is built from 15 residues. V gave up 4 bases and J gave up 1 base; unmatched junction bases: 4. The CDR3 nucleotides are TGTGCCAGCTCACAAGGGACAGGGAGCCAAGAGACCCAGTACTTC. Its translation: CASSQGTGSQETQYF.

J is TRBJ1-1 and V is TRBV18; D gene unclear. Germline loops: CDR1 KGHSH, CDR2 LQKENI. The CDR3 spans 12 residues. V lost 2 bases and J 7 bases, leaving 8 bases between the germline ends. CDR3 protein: CASSPDWGEAFF. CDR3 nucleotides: TGTGCCAGCTCACCAGACTGGGGTGAAGCTTTCTTT. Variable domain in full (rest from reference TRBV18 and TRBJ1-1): NAGVMQNPRHLVRRRGQEARLRCSPMKGHSHVYWYRQLPEEGLKFMVYLQKENIIDESGMPKERFSAEFPKEGPSILRIQQVVRGDSAAYFCASSPDWGEAFFGQGTRLTVV.

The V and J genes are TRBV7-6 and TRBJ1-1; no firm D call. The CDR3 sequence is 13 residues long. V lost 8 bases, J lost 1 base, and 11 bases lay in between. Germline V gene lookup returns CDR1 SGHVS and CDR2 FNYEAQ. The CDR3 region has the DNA TGTGCCAGCGCGACGGACTCGAACACTGAAGCTTTCTTT. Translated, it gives CASATDSNTEAFF.

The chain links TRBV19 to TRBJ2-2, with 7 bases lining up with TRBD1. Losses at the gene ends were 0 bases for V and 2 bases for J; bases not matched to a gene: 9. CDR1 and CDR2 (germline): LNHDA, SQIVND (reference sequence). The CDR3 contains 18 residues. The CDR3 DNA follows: TGTGCCAGTAGTATAGACTCCGCAGGGGGTTTCAACACCGGGGAGCTGTTTTTT. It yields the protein CASSIDSAGGFNTGELFF.

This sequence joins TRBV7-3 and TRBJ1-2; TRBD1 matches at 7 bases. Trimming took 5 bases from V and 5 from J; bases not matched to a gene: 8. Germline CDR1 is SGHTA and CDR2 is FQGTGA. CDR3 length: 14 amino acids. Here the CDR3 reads CASSPTGTDYGYTF. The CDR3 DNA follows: TGTGCCAGCAGCCCGACCGGGACAGATTATGGCTACACCTTC.

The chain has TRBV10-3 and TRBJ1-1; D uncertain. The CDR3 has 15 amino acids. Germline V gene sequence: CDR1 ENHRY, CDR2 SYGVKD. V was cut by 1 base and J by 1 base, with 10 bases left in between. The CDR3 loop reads CAISELIPANTEAFF. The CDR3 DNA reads TGTGCCATCAGTGAGTTGATCCCCGCGAACACTGAAGCTTTCTTT.

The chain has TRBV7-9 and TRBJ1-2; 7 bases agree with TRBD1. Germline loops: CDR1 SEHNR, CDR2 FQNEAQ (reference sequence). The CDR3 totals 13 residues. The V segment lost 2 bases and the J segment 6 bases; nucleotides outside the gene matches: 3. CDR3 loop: CASSLHRGNGYTF. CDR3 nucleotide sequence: TGTGCCAGCAGCTTACACAGGGGTAATGGCTACACCTTC.

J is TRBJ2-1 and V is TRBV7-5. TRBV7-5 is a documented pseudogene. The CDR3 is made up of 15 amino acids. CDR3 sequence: CARSLDVYSYNEQFF. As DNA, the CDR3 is TGTGCCAGAAGCTTAGACGTATACTCCTACAATGAGCAGTTCTTC.

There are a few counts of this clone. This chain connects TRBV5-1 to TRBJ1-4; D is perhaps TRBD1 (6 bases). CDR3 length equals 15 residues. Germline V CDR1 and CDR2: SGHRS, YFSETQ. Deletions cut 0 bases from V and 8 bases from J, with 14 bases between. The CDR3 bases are TGCGCCAGCAGCTTGGGGGGCCGGACAGCCGAAAAACTGTTTTTT. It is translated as CASSLGGRTAEKLFF.

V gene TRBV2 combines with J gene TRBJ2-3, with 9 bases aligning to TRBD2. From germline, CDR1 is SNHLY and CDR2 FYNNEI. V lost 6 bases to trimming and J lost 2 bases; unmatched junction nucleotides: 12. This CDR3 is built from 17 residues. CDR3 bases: TGTGCCAGCAGGACCCCCCAGACTAGCGGCCCCACAGATACGCAGTATTTT. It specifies CASRTPQTSGPTDTQYF.

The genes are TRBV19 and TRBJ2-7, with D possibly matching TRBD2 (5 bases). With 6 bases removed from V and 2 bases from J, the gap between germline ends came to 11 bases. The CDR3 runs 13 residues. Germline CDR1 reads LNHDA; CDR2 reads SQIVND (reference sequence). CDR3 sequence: CASRLNGAYEQYF. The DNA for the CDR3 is TGTGCCAGTAGACTGAACGGGGCCTACGAGCAGTACTTC.

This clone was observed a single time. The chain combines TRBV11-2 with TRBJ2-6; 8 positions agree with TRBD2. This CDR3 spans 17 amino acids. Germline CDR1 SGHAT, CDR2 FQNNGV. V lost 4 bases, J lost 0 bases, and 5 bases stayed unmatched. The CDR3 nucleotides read TGTGCCAGCAGCTCGGGGGGGACGGGCTCTGGGGCCAACGTCCTGACTTTC. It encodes CASSSGGTGSGANVLTF.

The CDR3 DNA reads as TGTGCCAGCAGTTTGCTGCAGGGGGTTAATTCACCCCTCCACTTT. This encodes CASSLLQGVNSPLHF. V is TRBV27 and J is TRBJ1-6, with 7 bases aligning to TRBD1. This CDR3 is built from 15 residues. Germline CDR1 and CDR2: MNHEY and SMNVEV (reference sequence). With V trimmed by 3 bases and J by 6 bases, 5 bases remained unmatched.

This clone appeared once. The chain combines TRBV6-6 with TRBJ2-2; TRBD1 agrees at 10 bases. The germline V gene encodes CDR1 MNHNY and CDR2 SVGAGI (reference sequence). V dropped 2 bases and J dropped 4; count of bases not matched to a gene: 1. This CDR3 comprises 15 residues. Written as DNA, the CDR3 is TGTGCCAGCAGTTACGGGACAGGGGCCACCGGGGAGCTGTTTTTT. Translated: CASSYGTGATGELFF.

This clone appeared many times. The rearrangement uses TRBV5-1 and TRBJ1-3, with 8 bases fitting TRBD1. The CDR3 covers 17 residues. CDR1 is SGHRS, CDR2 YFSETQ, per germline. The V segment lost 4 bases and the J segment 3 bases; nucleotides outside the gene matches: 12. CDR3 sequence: CASSQSGPRGHGNTIYF. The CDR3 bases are TGCGCCAGCAGCCAATCGGGGCCCAGGGGGCATGGAAACACCATATATTTT.

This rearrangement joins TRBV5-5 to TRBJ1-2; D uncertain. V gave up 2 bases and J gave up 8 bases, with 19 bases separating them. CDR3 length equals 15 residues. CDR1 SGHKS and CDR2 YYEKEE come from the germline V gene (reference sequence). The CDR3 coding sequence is TGTGCCAGCAGCTTAGGGTTCGGTCAACTGAGCGGCTACACCTTC. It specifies CASSLGFGQLSGYTF.